The 11 T cell receptor beta chains in this list originate from one sample, sequenced in a study of human T cells and chemical hapten exposure. The time point is: patch test 2, 6 weeks after DPC sensitization. Treatment denoted: therapeutic diphenylcyclopropenone sensitization with weekly scalp DPC. From the RACE reads, TCRdb called clonotypes with MiXCR, one entry per CDR3 protein. The profile shows around 80,000 distinct CDR3 sequences, less than 8.5% of them singletons. This material consisted of whole blood, taken in connection with sensitization to the hapten diphenylcyclopropenone (DPC). These receptor sequences come from a woman younger than 45 with alopecia areata. Some clones in this sample may be carry-over from other donors' samples.

This clonotype was seen many times. The V and J genes are TRBV20-1 and TRBJ2-3, with 12 bases that match TRBD2. The CDR3 is 15 residues long. Germline V gene data show CDR1 as DFQATT and CDR2 as SNEGSKA (reference sequence). The junction had 7 bases not matched to a gene; V was cut back by 5 bases and J by 4 bases. CDR3 in DNA: TGCAGTGCTCCATGGACTAGCGGGGTGGCAGATACGCAGTATTTT. It is translated as CSAPWTSGVADTQYF.

This clonotype was seen at least ten times. The chain has TRBV5-4 and TRBJ2-3; D is possibly TRBD2 (5 bases). Germline values: CDR1 SGHNT, CDR2 YYREEE (reference sequence). This CDR3 comprises 14 residues. The V gene lost 4 bases and the J gene lost 2 bases, with 11 bases spanning the gap. In DNA form, the CDR3 reads TGTGCCAGCAGCAATCGGACTGACACAGATACGCAGTATTTT. Translation: CASSNRTDTDTQYF.

This clonotype was recorded many times. The chain employs TRBV28 and TRBJ2-7; a possible D gene is TRBD2 (6 bases). The CDR3 extends over 13 amino acids. The V end was cut by 3 bases, the J end by 3 bases, with 9 bases between. Germline CDR1 and CDR2: MDHEN and SYDVKM. CDR3 bases: TGTGCCAGCAGTTTTCAGGGACTCTACGAGCAGTACTTC. Protein product: CASSFQGLYEQYF.

This clonotype was detected only a few times. Here the CDR3 DNA reads TGTGCCAGCAGTGAGGACCGCGTATTGGGGGGCCAAGAAAAACTGTTTTTT. This gives the protein CASSEDRVLGGQEKLFF. This chain uses TRBV6-1 with TRBJ1-4, with a weak D call TRBD1 (6 bases). Germline loops: CDR1 MNHNS, CDR2 SASEGT. V lost 3 bases and J 8 bases, leaving 22 bases between the germline ends. The CDR3 runs to 17 residues.

This clonotype appeared many times. CDR3 sequence (DNA): TGTGCCATCAAAGGACAGGGAGGGACAGATACGCAGTATTTT. Amino acids: CAIKGQGGTDTQYF. The chain recombines TRBV10-3 with TRBJ2-3; D possibly corresponds to TRBD1 (8 bases). The CDR3 is made up of 14 amino acids. The germline gives CDR1 ENHRY, CDR2 SYGVKD. With 7 bases removed from V and 3 bases from J, the gap between germline ends came to 14 bases.

This clonotype occurred many times. The genes are TRBV5-1 and TRBJ1-2; D gene ambiguous. Germline CDR1 SGHRS, CDR2 YFSETQ. Trimming cost V 5 bases and J 3 bases, with 11 bases left between them. CDR3 size: 13 residues. The CDR3 nucleotides are TGCGCCAGCAGAAGGGAGGTTGACTATGGCTACACCTTC. It codes for CASRREVDYGYTF. The complete variable domain, with remaining parts taken from reference TRBV5-1 and TRBJ1-2, reads KAGVTQTPRYLIKTRGQQVTLSCSPISGHRSVSWYQQTPGQGLQFLFEYFSETQRNKGNFPGRFSGRQFSNSRSEMNVSTLELGDSALYLCASRREVDYGYTFGSGTRLTVV.

This clonotype was seen a few times. V usage is TRBV29-1 and J usage is TRBJ1-2, with D hard to call. Per the germline V gene, CDR1 is SQVTM and CDR2 is ANQGSEA. V was shortened by 7 bases and J by 8 bases, with 14 bases between the two germline ends. This CDR3 comprises 11 residues. The CDR3 DNA is TGCAGCGGCGGTACAACCTCGGGCTACACCTTC. This codes for CSGGTTSGYTF. The full variable domain, with the rest looked up from reference TRBV29-1 and TRBJ1-2, is SAVISQKPSRDICQRGTSLTIQCQVDSQVTMMFWYRQQPGQSLTLIATANQGSEATYESGFVIDKFPISRPNLTFSTLTVSNMSPEDSSIYLCSGGTTSGYTFGSGTRLTVV.

This chain joins TRBV5-1 and TRBJ1-6; TRBD1 matches at 7 bases. This CDR3 is built from 16 residues. The germline V gene encodes CDR1 SGHRS and CDR2 YFSETQ. With 1 base clipped from V and 6 bases from J, the junction kept 7 bases outside the gene matches. CDR3 bases: TGCGCCAGCAGCTTGTCCGGGACAGAGTTTAATTCACCCCTCCACTTT. Its translation is CASSLSGTEFNSPLHF.

This clonotype was counted at least ten times. The gene calls are TRBV20-1 and TRBJ1-6, with D possibly TRBD1 on 5 matching bases. Germline assignment: CDR1 DFQATT and CDR2 SNEGSKA (reference sequence). This CDR3 has 14 amino acids. Trimming took off 6 bases at V and 6 bases at J, with 15 bases between the two ends. The CDR3 spells CSALLSQGNSPLHF. The CDR3 DNA reads as TGCAGTGCCCTCCTCAGTCAGGGTAATTCACCCCTCCACTTT.

The chain has TRBV6-2 or TRBV6-3 and TRBJ1-4; 7 nucleotides line up with TRBD1. The CDR3 runs to 14 residues. Germline CDR1 reads MNHEY; CDR2 reads SVGEGT. Germline trimming cut 6 bases from V and 7 bases from J; bases unmatched to any gene: 8. This chain's CDR3 is CASRRHDRVEKLFF. DNA for the CDR3: TGTGCCAGCAGGCGGCATGACAGGGTTGAAAAACTGTTTTTT.

This clonotype was recorded at least ten times. V is TRBV20-1 and J is TRBJ2-7; D gene uncertain. Germline CDR1 is DFQATT and CDR2 is SNEGSKA (reference sequence). Trimming removed 1 base from V and 4 bases from J, with 8 bases in between. The CDR3 runs 12 residues. The CDR3 DNA follows: TGCAGTGCTAGAGTCGGTGGATACGAGCAGTACTTC. Translating it yields CSARVGGYEQYF.